This TCR beta chain was captured by sequencing in a study of blood T cell repertoires in COVID-19 (dated by TCRdb to the early 2020s). As for the study more broadly: Samples covering the acute and convalescent phases of COVID-19 were provided by collaborators in the United States, Italy and Spain. Samples were obtained from the ongoing ImmuneRACE study (first 160 participants) and from 1,000 to 1,500 subjects provided by 6 global collaborators. Deeply sampled blood TCRbeta repertoires from subjects exposed to, actively infected with, or recovered from COVID-19 were included in the dataset. A freely available public database, intended as a resource for researchers studying the immune response to SARS-CoV-2, is where the repertoires were released. The prospective study material was composed of cDNA or gDNA derived from T cells, B-cell-depleted T cells, or PBMCs. Sample metadata almost always included a de-identified subject ID, COVID-19 status, age in years and sex. Where available, HLA class I and class II types were taken from metadata supplied by the sample provider and were not determined by assay-based typing. Overall study outcomes, separate from this receptor: How much clinical and demographic metadata was included differed by source and by participant, and the metadata was provided uncurated.

At one collaborating source in Seattle, patients were enrolled during active infection and were followed longitudinally through the course of disease. Collaborating institutions collected whole blood in K2EDTA tubes following their own protocols. For TCRbeta analysis, collaborators shipped samples in one of three forms: frozen whole blood, isolated PBMCs, or DNA extracted from either of those sample types. This clone came up once. Its cognate antigen has yet to be identified. Base-call qualities are not available, and no considerably larger clone is one nucleotide away. Taken from the germline V gene (reference sequence), the CDR1 and CDR2 loops are PRHDT and FYEKMQ. At the junction V is shortened by 7 bases and J by 4 bases, with 23 bases in between. Inclusive of the bounding cysteine and phenylalanine, the CDR3 is 17 residues long. The DNA shown is the 51-base CDR3, in frame from base 1. TCRbeta CDR3 regions were amplified from genomic DNA by means of the immunoSEQ Assay, a bias-controlled multiplex PCR. The study's processing was this. Nucleated cell counts per sample were estimated from amplification of reference gene primers within the assay. To quantify the absolute abundance of each unique TCRbeta CDR3 rearrangement, sequence reads were collapsed and filtered. For each sample, productive Simpson clonality was calculated by taking the square root of Simpson's diversity index across productive rearrangements. The table was pulled from immuneACCESS by TCRdb, which kept in-frame rearrangements only. Such tables lose some clones; where checked, under half of the loss comes from unresolved V genes, and the rest has no known cause. V, J and clone size are those of that table, while D and trimming were read from the DNA. In all, the sample holds about 300,000 clones, and nearly 90% of those were seen once. The top ten clonotypes cover roughly 1.9% of the sample.

The chain was built from TRBV13 and TRBJ2-1; the D segment could be TRBD2, given 5 matching bases. This receptor was taken from a woman aged 25-40 years with COVID-19, enrolled during active disease. Sequencing used peripheral blood. The nucleotide sequence is TGTGCCAGCACCCTCGGTGGTTGGCGGGCCTCGTACAATGAGCAGTTCTTC. It translates as CASTLGGWRASYNEQFF.